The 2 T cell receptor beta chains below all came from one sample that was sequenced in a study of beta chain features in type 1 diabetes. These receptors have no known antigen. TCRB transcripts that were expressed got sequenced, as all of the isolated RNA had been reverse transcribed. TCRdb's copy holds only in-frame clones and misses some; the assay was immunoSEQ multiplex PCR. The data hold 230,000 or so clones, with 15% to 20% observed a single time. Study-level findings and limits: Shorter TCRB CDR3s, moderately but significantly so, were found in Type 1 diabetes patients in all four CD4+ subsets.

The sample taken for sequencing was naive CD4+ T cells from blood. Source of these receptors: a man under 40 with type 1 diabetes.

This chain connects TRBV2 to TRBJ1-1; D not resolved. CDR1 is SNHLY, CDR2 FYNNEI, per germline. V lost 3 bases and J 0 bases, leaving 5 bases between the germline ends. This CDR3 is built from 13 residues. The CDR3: CASSELMNTEAFF. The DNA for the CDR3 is TGTGCCAGCAGTGAGCTCATGAACACTGAAGCTTTCTTT.

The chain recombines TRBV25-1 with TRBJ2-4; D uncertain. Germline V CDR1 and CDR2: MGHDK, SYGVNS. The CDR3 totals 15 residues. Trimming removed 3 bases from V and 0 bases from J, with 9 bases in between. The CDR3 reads CASSDRAVAKNIQYF. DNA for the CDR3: TGTGCCAGCAGTGATAGGGCGGTAGCCAAAAACATTCAGTACTTC. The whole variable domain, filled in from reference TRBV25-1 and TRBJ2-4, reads EADIYQTPRYLVIGTGKKITLECSQTMGHDKMYWYQQDPGMELHLIHYSYGVNSTEKGDLSSESTVSRIRTEHFPLTLESARPSHTSQYLCASSDRAVAKNIQYFGAGTRLSVL.